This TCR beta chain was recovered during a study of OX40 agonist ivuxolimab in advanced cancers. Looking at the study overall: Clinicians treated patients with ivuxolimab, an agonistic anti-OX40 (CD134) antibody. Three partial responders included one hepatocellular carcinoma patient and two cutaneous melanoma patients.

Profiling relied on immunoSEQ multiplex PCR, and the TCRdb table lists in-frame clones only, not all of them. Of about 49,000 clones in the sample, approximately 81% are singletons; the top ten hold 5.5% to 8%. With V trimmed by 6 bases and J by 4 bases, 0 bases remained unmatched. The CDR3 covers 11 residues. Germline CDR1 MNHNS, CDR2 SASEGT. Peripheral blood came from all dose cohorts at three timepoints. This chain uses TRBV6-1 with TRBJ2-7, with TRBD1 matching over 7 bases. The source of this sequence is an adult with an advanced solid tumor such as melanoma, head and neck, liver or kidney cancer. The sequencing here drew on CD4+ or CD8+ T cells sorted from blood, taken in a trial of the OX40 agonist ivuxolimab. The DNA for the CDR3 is TGTGCCAGCAGGACAGGGTACGAGCAGTACTTC. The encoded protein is CASRTGYEQYF.